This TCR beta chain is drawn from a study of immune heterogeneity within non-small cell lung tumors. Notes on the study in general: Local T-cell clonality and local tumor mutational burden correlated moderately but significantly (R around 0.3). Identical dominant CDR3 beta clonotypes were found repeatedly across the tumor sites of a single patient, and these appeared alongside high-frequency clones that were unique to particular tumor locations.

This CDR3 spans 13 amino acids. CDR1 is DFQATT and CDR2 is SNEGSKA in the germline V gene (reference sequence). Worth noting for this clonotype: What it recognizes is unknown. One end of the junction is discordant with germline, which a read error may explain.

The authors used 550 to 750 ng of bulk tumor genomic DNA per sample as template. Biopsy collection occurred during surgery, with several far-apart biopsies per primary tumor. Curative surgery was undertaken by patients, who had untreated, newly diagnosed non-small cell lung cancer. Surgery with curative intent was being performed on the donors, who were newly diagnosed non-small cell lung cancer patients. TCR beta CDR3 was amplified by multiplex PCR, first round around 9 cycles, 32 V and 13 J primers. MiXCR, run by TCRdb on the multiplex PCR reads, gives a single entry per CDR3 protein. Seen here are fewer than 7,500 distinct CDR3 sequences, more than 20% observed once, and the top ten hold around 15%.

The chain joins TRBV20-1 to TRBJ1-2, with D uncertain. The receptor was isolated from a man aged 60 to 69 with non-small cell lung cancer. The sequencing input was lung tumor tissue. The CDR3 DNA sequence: TGCAGTAAGACCCCCGGTCTGGTCTATGACTACACCTTC. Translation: CSKTPGLVYDYTF.